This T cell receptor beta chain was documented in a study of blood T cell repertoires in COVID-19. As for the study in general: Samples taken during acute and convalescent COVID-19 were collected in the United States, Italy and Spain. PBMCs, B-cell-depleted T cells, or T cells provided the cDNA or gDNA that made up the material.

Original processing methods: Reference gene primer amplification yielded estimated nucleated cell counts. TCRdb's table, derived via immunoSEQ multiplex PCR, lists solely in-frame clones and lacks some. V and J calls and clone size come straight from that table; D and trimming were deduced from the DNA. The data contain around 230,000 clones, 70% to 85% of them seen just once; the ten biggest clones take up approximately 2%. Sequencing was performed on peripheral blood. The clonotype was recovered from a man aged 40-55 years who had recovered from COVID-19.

CDR3 in DNA: TGTGCCAGCAGTTTTTGGCCCTCCGTCACCGGGGAGCTGTTTTTT. It is translated as CASSFWPSVTGELFF. The J gene is TRBJ2-2, the V gene TRBV27; no clear D. The germline V gene has CDR1 MNHEY and CDR2 SMNVEV (reference sequence). Trimming removed 3 bases from V and 4 bases from J, with 12 bases in between. The CDR3 is 15 residues long.